Reported below is one T cell receptor beta chain. This entry is derived from a study of blood T cell repertoires in COVID-19. On the study more broadly: Italy, Spain and the United States were the sources of the convalescent and acute COVID-19 samples. T cells, B-cell-depleted T cells, or PBMCs provided the cDNA or gDNA that served as material.

Per the original data handling: By means of reference gene primer amplification, nucleated cell counts were estimated. The data were produced by immunoSEQ multiplex PCR, yet TCRdb's version contains in-frame clones alone and is incomplete. V and J calls and clone size come straight from that table; D and trimming were deduced from the DNA. The table lists 40,000 to 50,000 clones, about 88% of them singletons. Sequenced material: peripheral blood. This TCR derives from a human donor in a cohort sampled during active COVID-19.

The CDR3 bases are TGTGCCAGCAGCACCCGGACTAGTGCCACAAGGGAGACCCAGTACTTC. It translates to CASSTRTSATRETQYF. The chain is built from TRBV7-6 and TRBJ2-5; TRBD2 agrees at 7 bases. The J segment lost 5 bases and the V segment lost 5 bases, leaving 14 bases of the junction unmatched. This CDR3 comprises 16 residues. The germline gives CDR1 SGHVS, CDR2 FNYEAQ.